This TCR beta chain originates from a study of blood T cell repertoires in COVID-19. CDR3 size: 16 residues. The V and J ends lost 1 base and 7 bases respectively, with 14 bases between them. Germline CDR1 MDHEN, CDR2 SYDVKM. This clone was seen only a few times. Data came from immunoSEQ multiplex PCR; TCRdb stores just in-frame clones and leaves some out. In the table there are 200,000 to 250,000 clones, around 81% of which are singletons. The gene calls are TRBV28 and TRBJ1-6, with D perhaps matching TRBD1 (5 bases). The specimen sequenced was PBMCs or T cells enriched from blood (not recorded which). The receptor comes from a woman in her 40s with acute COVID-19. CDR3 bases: TGTGCCAGCAGTTTATCTCGAGGGACTCCAAATTCACCCCTCCACTTT. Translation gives CASSLSRGTPNSPLHF. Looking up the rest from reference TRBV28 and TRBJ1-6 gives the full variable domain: DVKVTQSSRYLVKRTGEKVFLECVQDMDHENMFWYRQDPGLGLRLIYFSYDVKMKEKGDIPEGYSVSREKKERFSLILESASTNQTSMYLCASSLSRGTPNSPLHFGNGTRLTVT.